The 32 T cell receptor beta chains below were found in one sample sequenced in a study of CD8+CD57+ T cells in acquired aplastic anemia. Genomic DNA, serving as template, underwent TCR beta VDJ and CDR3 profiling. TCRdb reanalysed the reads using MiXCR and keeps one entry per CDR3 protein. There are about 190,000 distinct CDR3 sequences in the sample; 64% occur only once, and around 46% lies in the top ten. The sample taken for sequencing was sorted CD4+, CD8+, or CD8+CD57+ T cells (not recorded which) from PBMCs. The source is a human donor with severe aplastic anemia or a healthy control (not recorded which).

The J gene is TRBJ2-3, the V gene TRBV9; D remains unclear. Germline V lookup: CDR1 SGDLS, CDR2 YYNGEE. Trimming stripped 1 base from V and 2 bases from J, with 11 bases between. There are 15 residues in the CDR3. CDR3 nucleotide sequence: TGTGCCAGCAGCGTAATTGACGGGTACACAGATACGCAGTATTTT. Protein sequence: CASSVIDGYTDTQYF.

The CDR3 sequence is CATSRKTGGKERWAKNIQYF. The CDR3 DNA reads TGTGCCACCAGCAGAAAGACGGGGGGCAAGGAGCGTTGGGCCAAAAACATTCAGTACTTC. This sequence joins TRBV15 and TRBJ2-4, with D tentatively TRBD2 (7 bases). The CDR3 has 20 amino acids. CDR1 is LNHNV, CDR2 YYDKDF, per germline (reference sequence). Trimming stripped 2 bases from V and 1 base from J, with 24 bases between.

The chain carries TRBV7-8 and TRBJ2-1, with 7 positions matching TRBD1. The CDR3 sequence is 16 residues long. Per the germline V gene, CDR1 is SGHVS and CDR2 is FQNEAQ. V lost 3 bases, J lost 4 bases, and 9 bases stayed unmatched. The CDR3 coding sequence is TGTGCCAGCAGCTTTCCAGCCCGGGACAGATACAATGAGCAGTTCTTC. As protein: CASSFPARDRYNEQFF.

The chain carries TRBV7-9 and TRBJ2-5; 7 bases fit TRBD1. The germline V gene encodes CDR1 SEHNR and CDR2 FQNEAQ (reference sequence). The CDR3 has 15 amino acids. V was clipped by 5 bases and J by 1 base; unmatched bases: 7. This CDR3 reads CASSPVGQTQETQYF. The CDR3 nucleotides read TGTGCCAGCAGCCCCGTGGGACAGACCCAAGAGACCCAGTACTTC. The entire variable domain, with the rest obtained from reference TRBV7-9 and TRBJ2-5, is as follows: DTGVSQNPRHKITKRGQNVTFRCDPISEHNRLYWYRQTLGQGPEFLTYFQNEAQLEKSRLLSDRFSAERPKGSFSTLEIQRTEQGDSAMYLCASSPVGQTQETQYFGPGTRLLVL.

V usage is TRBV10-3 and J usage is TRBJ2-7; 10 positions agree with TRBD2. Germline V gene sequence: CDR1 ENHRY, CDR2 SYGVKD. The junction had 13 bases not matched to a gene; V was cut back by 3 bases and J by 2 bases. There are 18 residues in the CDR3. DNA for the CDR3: TGTGCCATCAGTGAAAAGGCTAGCGGGAGAGGCAGCGCCTACGAGCAGTACTTC. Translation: CAISEKASGRGSAYEQYF.

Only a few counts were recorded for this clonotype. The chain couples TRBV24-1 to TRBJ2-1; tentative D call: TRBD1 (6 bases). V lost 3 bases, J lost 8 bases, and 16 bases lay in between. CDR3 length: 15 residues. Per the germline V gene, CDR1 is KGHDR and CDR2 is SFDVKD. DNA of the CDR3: TGTGCCACCAGTGATCCCGTAACAGGGTTCGATGAGCAGTTCTTC. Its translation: CATSDPVTGFDEQFF.

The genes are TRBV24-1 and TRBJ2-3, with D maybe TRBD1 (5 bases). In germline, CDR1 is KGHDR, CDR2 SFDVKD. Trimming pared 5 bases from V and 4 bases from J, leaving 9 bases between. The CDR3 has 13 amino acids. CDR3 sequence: CATSATGADTQYF. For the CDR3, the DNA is TGTGCCACCAGTGCTACAGGCGCAGATACGCAGTATTTT.

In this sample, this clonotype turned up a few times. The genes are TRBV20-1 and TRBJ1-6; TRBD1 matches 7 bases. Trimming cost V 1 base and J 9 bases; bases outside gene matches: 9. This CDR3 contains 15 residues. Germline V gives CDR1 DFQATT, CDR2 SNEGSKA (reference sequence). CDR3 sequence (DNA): TGCAGTGCTAGAGTGCCCCGACAGGGAAGTTCACCCCTCCACTTT. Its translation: CSARVPRQGSSPLHF.

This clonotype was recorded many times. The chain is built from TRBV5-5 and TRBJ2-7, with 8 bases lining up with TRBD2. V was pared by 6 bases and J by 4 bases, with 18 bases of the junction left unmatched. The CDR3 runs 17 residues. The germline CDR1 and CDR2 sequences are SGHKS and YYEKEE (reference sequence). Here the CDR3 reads CASTEGPAGARWYEQYF. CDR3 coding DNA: TGTGCCAGCACTGAGGGGCCAGCGGGGGCTCGATGGTACGAGCAGTACTTC.

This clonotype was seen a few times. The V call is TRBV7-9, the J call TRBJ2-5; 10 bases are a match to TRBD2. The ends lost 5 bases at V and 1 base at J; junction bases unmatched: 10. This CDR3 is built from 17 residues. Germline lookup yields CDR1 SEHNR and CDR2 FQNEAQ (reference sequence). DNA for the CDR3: TGTGCCAGCAGCCACTTGGCAGCGGGGGGGCTCCAAGAGACCCAGTACTTC. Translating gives CASSHLAAGGLQETQYF.

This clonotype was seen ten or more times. CDR3 protein: CASSAVGDTQYF. The DNA for the CDR3 is TGTGCCAGCAGCGCGGTGGGGGATACGCAGTATTTT. The chain is built from TRBV9 and TRBJ2-3; D is unresolved. The CDR3 is made up of 12 amino acids. V was pared by 3 bases and J by 6 bases, with 8 bases between. Germline V gene sequence: CDR1 SGDLS, CDR2 YYNGEE.

In DNA, the CDR3 is TGCAGTGCTAAGGCCCTGGGGGGGAGCGATGGCTACACCTTC. Protein sequence: CSAKALGGSDGYTF. This chain links TRBV20-1 with TRBJ1-2, with a possible D match to TRBD1 (5 bases). Per the germline V gene, CDR1 is DFQATT and CDR2 is SNEGSKA (reference sequence). V dropped 4 bases and J dropped 6 bases, with 18 bases sitting between them. The CDR3 length is 14 residues.

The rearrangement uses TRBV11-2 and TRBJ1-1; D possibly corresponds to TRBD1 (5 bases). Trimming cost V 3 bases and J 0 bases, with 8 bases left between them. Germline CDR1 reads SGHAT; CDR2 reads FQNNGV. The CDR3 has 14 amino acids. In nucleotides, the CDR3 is TGTGCCAGCAGCTTGCACAGGTTGAACACTGAAGCTTTCTTT. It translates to CASSLHRLNTEAFF.

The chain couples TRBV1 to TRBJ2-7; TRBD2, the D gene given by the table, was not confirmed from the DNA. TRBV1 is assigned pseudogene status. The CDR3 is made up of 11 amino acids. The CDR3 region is CTSSQVQREYF. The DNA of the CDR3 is TGCACCAGCAGCCAAGTACAGCGGGAGTACTTC.

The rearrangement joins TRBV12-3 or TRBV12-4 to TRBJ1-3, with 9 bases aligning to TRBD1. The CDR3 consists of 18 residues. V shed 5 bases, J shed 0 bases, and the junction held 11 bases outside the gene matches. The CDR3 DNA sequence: TGTGCCAGCAGTGAGGGACAGGGAGAAATTATCTCTGGAAACACCATATATTTT. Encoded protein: CASSEGQGEIISGNTIYF.

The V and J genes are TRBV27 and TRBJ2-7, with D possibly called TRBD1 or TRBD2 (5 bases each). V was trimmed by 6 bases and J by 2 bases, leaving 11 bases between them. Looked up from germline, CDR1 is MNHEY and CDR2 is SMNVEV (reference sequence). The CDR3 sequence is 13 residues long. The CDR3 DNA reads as TGTGCCAGCAGAGCCTTGGGGGCCTACGAGCAGTACTTC. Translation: CASRALGAYEQYF.

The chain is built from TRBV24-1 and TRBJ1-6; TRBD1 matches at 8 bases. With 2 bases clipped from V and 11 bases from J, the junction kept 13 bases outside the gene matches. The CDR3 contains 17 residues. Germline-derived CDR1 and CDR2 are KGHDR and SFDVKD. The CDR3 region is CATSDSSDRAPSAPLHF. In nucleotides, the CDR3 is TGTGCCACCAGTGATTCGTCGGACAGGGCCCCTTCGGCACCCCTCCACTTT.

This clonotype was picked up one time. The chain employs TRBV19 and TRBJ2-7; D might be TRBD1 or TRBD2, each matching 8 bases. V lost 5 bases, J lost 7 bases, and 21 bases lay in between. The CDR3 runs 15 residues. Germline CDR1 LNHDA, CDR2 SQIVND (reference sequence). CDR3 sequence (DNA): TGTGCCAGTAGTGTCGACAGGGGCGCGGGAGGAGAGCAGTACTTC. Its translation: CASSVDRGAGGEQYF.

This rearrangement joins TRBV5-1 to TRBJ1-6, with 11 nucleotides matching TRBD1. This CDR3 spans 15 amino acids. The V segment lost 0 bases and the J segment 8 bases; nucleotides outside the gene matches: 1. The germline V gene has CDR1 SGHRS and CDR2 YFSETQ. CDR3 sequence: CASSLGTGGHSPLHF. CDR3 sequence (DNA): TGCGCCAGCAGCTTGGGGACAGGGGGCCATTCACCCCTCCACTTT.

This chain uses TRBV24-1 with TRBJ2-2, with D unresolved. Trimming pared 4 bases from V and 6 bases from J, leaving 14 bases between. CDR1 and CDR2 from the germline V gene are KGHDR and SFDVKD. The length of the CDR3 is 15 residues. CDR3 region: CATSDPAVKAGELFF. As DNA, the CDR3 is TGTGCCACCAGTGACCCGGCAGTCAAGGCCGGGGAGCTGTTTTTT.

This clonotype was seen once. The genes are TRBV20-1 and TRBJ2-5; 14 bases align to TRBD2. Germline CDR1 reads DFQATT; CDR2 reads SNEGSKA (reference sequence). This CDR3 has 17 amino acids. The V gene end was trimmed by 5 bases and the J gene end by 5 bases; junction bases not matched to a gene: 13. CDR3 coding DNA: TGCAGTGCTTCTCGTCGCGGGACTAGCGGGGGATACGAGACCCAGTACTTC. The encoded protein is CSASRRGTSGGYETQYF.

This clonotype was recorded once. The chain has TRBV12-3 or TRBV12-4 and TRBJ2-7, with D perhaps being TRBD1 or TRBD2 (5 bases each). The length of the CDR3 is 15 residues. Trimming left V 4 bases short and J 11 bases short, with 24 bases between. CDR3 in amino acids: CASSSPRGGPLEEYF. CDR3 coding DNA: TGTGCCAGCAGTTCCCCACGGGGCGGTCCCCTGGAGGAGTACTTC.

The CDR3 region is CASSQGVIGIQYF. The CDR3 region has the DNA TGTGCCAGCAGCCAAGGTGTCATTGGCATTCAGTACTTC. The chain carries TRBV14 and TRBJ2-4; D not resolved. V was shortened by 1 base and J by 9 bases, with 10 bases between the two germline ends. CDR1 is SGHDN and CDR2 is FVKESK in the germline V gene. This CDR3 spans 13 amino acids.

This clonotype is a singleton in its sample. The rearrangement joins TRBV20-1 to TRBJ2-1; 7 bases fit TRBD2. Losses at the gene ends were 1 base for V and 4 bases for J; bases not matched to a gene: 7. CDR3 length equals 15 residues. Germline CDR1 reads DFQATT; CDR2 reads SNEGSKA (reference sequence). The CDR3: CSARGASGTYNEQFF. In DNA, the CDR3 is TGCAGTGCTAGAGGGGCTAGCGGAACTTACAATGAGCAGTTCTTC.

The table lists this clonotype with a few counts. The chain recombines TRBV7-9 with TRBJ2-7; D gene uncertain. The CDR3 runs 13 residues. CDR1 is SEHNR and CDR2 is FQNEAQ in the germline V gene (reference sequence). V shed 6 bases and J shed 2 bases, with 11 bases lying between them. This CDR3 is CASSPAVPYEQYF. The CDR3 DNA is TGTGCCAGCAGTCCCGCGGTCCCCTACGAGCAGTACTTC.

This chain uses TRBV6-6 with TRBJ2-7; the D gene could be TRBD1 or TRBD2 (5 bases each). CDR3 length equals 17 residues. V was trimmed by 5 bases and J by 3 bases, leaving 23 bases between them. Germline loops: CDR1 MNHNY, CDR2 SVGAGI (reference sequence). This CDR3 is CASSRTTTGRNIYEQYF. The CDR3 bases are TGTGCCAGCAGTAGGACGACGACGGGACGTAACATCTACGAGCAGTACTTC.

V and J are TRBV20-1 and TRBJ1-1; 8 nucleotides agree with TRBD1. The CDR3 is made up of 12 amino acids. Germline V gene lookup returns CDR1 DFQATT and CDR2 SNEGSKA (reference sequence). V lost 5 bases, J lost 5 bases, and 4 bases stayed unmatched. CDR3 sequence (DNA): TGCAGTGCTGCAGGGGGCACGACTGAAGCTTTCTTT. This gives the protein CSAAGGTTEAFF.

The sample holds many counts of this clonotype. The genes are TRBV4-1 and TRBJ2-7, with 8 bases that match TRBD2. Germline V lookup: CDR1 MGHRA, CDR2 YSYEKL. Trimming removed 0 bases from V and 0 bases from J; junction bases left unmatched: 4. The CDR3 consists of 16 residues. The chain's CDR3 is CASSQDKTSGSYEQYF. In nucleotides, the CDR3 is TGCGCCAGCAGCCAAGATAAAACTAGCGGCTCCTACGAGCAGTACTTC.

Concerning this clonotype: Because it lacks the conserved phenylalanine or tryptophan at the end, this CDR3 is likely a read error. In DNA, the CDR3 is TGCGCCAGCAGGATAGCTAGACGCCTTCCCCGCACTGAAGCTTTCATT. It codes for CASRIARRLPRTEAFI. V gene TRBV10-1 combines with J gene TRBJ1-1; no definite D call. The CDR3 sequence is 16 residues long. Looked up from germline, CDR1 is WNHNN and CDR2 is SYGVQD (reference sequence). V lost 6 bases and J lost 4, with 21 bases in between.

DNA for the CDR3: TGTGCCAGCAGCTCGTCGGGGGCCAGCACAGATACGCAGTATTTT. This encodes CASSSSGASTDTQYF. The gene calls are TRBV9 and TRBJ2-3; D might be TRBD1 or TRBD2, each matching 6 bases. V shed 4 bases and J shed 0 bases, with 12 bases lying between them. The germline V gene encodes CDR1 SGDLS and CDR2 YYNGEE. The CDR3 has 15 amino acids.

The CDR3 is CASTPWGATNEKLFF. The CDR3 DNA is TGCGCCAGCACCCCTTGGGGTGCAACTAATGAAAAACTGTTTTTT. The rearrangement uses TRBV5-1 and TRBJ1-4; D is unclear. CDR3 length: 15 residues. Trimming took 6 bases from V and 0 from J, leaving 12 bases between them. Looked up from germline, CDR1 is SGHRS and CDR2 is YFSETQ.

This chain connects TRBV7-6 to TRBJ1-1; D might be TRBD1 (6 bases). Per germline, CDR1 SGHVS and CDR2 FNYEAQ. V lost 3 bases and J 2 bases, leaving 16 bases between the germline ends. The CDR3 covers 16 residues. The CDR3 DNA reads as TGTGCCAGCAGCTTCCTAGCAGGGGAGGAAAACACTGAAGCTTTCTTT. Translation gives CASSFLAGEENTEAFF.